This TCR beta chain was obtained from a study of vaccination and CD4 T cells after COVID-19. On the study more broadly: Each post-COVID sample was drawn after diagnosis, and the median interval was 101 days (range 35 to 161). Stimulation of the cells used overlapping spike peptide pools from SARS-CoV-2 and from the common cold coronaviruses HCoV-NL63, HCoV-OC43 and HCoV-229E. Each control culture was treated with a CEFX pool, an HIV-1 Nef pool, or no peptide. The study's findings and limits: This study had few convalescent patients and no early post-infection samples.

Trimming stripped 0 bases from V and 1 base from J, with 18 bases between. From germline, CDR1 is LGHNA and CDR2 YNFKEQ. The CDR3 runs 18 residues. This clonotype was observed a few times. The antigen remains unidentified. The treatment was: roughly 10-day PBMC culture with coronavirus spike peptide pools or control peptides (ViraFEST assay). With the Oncomine TCR Beta short-read assay, DNA from cultured CD4+ T cells was sequenced. One entry per CDR3 protein results from TCRdb running MiXCR on the PCR reads. The repertoire includes about 16,000 distinct CDR3 sequences, around three fifths of them detected once, and 6.5% to 8.5% sits in the top ten.

The TCR was taken from a human donor who had recovered from COVID-19. Sample: CD4+ T cells from blood, cultured in vitro. The chain combines TRBV4-2 with TRBJ1-2; D might be TRBD1 (6 bases). The CDR3 loop is CASSQERPRTVYNYGYTF. CDR3 DNA sequence: TGTGCCAGCAGCCAAGAGCGGCCCCGGACAGTTTATAACTATGGCTACACCTTC.